The clone carrying this TCR beta chain was detected only a few times. This sample's time point: newly diagnosed GD, antithyroid drugs for less than 3 months. RNA from PBMCs was the source of the TCR library. This entry comes from a study of regulatory T cells in long-lasting Graves disease. The V gene lost 6 bases and the J gene lost 4 bases, with 15 bases spanning the gap. Germline V CDR1 and CDR2: MNHEY, SMNVEV (reference sequence). This CDR3 contains 15 residues. CDR3-region Arm-PCR and iRepertoire HTBI primers produced the TCR beta libraries. TCRdb reprocessed the multiplex PCR reads with MiXCR, giving one entry per CDR3 protein. Here the sample spans 620,000 or so distinct CDR3 sequences, approximately 15% being singletons. These data are also associated with another study on T cells in Graves' hyperthyroidism and ophthalmopathy.

The origin of this receptor is a woman aged 25 to 39 with Graves disease. The chain combines TRBV27 with TRBJ2-2; D is perhaps TRBD1 (6 bases). The sequences come from peripheral blood mononuclear cells (PBMCs), collected at new diagnosis, from a patient treated with antithyroid drugs. CDR3 bases: TGTGCCAGCAGAAAGACAGGAATAACCACCGGGGAGCTGTTTTTT. Amino acid sequence: CASRKTGITTGELFF.